What follows is one T cell receptor (beta chain) and its context. As yet, its antigen is unknown. This record belongs to a study of identifying expanded T cells in peripheral blood. Study-level findings and limits: Clone count variance between roughly 2-week samples rose with total template count.

With 4 bases removed from V and 2 bases from J, the gap between germline ends came to 12 bases. Germline V gene data show CDR1 as MGHRA and CDR2 as YSYEKL. CDR3 length: 14 amino acids. The method was immunoSEQ multiplex PCR; TCRdb's version includes in-frame clones alone and lacks a portion of them. The sample records some 75,000 clones, 85% to 90% being singletons. The chain employs TRBV4-1 and TRBJ2-7, with unresolved D. The sequenced sample consisted of blood. This TCR was sampled from a person between 18 and 75 years old in good health. The CDR3: CASSLQDGAYEQYF. The CDR3 DNA reads TGCGCCAGCAGCCTCCAGGATGGTGCCTACGAGCAGTACTTC.